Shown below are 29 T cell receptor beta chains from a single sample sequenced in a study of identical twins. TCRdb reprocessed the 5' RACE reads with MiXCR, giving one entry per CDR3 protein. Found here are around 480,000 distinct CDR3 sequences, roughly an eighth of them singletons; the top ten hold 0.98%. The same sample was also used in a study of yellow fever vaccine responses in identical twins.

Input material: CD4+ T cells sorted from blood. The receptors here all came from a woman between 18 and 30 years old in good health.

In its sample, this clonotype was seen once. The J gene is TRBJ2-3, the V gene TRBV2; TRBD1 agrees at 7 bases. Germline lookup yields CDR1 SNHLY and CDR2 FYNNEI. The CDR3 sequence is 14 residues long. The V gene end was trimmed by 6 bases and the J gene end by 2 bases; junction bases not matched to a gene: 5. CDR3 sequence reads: CASRRGTATDTQYF. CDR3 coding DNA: TGTGCCAGCAGGAGAGGGACAGCCACAGATACGCAGTATTTT.

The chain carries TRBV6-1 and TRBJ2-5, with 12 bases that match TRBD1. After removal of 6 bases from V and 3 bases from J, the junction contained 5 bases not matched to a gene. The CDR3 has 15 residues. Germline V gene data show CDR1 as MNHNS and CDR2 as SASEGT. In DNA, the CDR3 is TGTGCCAGCAGACGGGACAGGGGGCGCGAAGAGACCCAGTACTTC. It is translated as CASRRDRGREETQYF.

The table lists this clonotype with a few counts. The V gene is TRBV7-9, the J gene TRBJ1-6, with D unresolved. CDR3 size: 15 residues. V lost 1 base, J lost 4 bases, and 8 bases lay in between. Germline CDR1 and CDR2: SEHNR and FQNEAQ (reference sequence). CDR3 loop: CASSLDGRYNSPLHF. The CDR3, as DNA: TGTGCCAGCAGCTTAGATGGGCGTTATAATTCACCCCTCCACTTT.

CDR3 loop: CASSPGLAVAYNEQFF. CDR3 sequence (DNA): TGTGCCAGCAGCCCCGGACTAGCGGTGGCCTACAATGAGCAGTTCTTC. The chain employs TRBV7-2 and TRBJ2-1; 10 positions agree with TRBD2. The CDR3 length is 16 residues. After removal of 5 bases from V and 2 bases from J, the junction contained 6 bases not matched to a gene. CDR1 is SGHTA and CDR2 is FQGNSA in the germline V gene.

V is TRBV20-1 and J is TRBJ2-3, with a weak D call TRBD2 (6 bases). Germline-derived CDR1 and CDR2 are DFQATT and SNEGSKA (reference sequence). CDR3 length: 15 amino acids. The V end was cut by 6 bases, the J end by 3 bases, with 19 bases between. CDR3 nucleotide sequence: TGCAGTGCCCCTCTTTCTCTAGCGCTGACAGATACGCAGTATTTT. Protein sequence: CSAPLSLALTDTQYF.

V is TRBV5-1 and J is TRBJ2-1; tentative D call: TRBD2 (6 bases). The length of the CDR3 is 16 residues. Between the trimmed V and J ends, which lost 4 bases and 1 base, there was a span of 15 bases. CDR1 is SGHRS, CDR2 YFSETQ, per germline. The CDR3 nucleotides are TGCGCCAGCAGCCCGGCGGGACCGAGATCCTACAATGAGCAGTTCTTC. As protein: CASSPAGPRSYNEQFF.

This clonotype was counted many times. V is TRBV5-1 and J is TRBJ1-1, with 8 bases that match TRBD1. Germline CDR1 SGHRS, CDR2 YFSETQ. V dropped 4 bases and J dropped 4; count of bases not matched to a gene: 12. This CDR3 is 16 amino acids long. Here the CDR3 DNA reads TGCGCCAGCAGCCCGGGGGACCGGACAGGGAGCACTGAAGCTTTCTTT. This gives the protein CASSPGDRTGSTEAFF.

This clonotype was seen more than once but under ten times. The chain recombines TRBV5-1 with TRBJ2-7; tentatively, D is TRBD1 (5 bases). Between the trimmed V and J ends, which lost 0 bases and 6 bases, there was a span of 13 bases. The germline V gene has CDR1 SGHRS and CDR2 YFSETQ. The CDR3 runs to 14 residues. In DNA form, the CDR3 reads TGCGCCAGCAGCTTGGTAGCAGGGTCCCTCGAGCAGTACTTC. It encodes CASSLVAGSLEQYF.

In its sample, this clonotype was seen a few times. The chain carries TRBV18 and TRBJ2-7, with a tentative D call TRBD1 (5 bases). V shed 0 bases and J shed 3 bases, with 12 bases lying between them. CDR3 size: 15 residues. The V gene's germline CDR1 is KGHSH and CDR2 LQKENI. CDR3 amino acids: CASSPPDQGHYEQYF. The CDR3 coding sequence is TGTGCCAGCTCACCACCGGACCAGGGTCACTACGAGCAGTACTTC.

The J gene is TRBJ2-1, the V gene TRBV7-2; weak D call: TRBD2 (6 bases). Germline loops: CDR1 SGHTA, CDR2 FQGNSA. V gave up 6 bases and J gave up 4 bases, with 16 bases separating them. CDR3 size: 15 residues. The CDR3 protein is CASSLVAASYNEQFF. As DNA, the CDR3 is TGTGCCAGCAGTTTGGTAGCGGCCTCTTACAATGAGCAGTTCTTC.

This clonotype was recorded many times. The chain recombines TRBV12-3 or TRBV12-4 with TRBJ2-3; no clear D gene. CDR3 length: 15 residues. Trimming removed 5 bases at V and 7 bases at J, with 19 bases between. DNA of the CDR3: TGTGCCAGCAGTCCCCGGTTAGGGATGAGATATACGCAGTATTTT. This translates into CASSPRLGMRYTQYF.

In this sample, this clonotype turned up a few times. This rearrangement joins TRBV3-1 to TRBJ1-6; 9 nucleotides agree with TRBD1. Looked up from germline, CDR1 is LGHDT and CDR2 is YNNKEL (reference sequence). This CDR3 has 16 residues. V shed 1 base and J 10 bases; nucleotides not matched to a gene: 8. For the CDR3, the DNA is TGTGCCAGCAGCCAAGGTGCGGGACAGGGTCGATCACCCCTCCACTTT. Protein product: CASSQGAGQGRSPLHF.

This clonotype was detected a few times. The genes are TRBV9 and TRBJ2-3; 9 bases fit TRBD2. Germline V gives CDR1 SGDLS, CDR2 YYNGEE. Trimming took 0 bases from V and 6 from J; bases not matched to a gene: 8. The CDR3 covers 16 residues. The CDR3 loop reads CASSVGGSGGGDTQYF. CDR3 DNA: TGTGCCAGCAGCGTAGGAGGTAGCGGGGGTGGTGATACGCAGTATTTT.

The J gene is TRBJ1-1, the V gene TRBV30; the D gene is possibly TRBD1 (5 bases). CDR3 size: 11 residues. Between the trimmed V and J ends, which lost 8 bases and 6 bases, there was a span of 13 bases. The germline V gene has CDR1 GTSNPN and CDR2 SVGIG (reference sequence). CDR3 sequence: CAGTRAAEAFF. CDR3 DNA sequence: TGTGCCGGGACCCGGGCCGCTGAAGCTTTCTTT.

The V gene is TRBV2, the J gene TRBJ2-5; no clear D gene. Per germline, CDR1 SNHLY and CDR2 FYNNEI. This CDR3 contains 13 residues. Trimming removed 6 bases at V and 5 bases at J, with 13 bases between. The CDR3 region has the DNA TGTGCCAGCAGCGCCGACTCCTCGGAGACCCAGTACTTC. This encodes CASSADSSETQYF.

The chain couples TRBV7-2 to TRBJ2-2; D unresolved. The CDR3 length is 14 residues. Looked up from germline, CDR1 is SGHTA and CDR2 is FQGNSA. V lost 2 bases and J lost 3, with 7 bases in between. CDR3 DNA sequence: TGTGCCAGCAGCTTATCGGGTTACACCGGGGAGCTGTTTTTT. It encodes CASSLSGYTGELFF.

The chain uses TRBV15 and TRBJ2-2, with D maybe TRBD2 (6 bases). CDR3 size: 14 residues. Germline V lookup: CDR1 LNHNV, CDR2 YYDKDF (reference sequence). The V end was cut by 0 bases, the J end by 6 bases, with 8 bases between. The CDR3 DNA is TGTGCCACCAGCAGAGATGGGGGGTCCGGGGAGCTGTTTTTT. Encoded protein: CATSRDGGSGELFF.

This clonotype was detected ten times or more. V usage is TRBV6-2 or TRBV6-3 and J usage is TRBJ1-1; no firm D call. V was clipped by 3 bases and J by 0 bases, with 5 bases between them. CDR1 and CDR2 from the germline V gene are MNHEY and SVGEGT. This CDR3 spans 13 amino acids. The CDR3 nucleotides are TGTGCCAGCAGTTATGAAGTGAACACTGAAGCTTTCTTT. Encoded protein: CASSYEVNTEAFF.

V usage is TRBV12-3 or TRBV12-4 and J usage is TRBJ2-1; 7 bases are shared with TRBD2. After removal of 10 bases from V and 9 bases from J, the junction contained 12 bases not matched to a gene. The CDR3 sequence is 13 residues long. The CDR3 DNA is TGTGCCACCTCGGGACTACAGTTTGGTGAGCAGTTCTTC. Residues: CATSGLQFGEQFF.

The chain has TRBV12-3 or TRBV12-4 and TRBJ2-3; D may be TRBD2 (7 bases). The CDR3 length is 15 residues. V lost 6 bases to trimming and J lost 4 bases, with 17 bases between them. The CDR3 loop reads CASRKGERGSDTQYF. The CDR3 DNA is TGTGCCAGCAGGAAGGGGGAGCGGGGTTCAGATACGCAGTATTTT.

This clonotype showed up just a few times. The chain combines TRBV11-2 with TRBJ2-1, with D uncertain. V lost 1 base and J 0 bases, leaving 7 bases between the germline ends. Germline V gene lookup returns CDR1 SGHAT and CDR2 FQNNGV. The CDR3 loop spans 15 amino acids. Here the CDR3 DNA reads TGTGCCAGCAGCTTAGGAGTCCTCTCCTACAATGAGCAGTTCTTC. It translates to CASSLGVLSYNEQFF.

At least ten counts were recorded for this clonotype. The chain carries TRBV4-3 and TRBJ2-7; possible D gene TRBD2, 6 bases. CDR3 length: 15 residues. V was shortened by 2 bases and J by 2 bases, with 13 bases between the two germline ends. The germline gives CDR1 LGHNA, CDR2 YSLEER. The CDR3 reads CASSQTQGGAYEQYF. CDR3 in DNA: TGCGCCAGCAGCCAAACCCAAGGCGGGGCCTACGAGCAGTACTTC.

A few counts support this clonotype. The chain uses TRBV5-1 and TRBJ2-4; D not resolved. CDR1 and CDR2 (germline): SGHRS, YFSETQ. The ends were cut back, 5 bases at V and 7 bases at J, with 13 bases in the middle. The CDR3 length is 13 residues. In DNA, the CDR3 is TGCGCCAGCAGTTTTCCAGGTGCCAACATTCAGTACTTC. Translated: CASSFPGANIQYF. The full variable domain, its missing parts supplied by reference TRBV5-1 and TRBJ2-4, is KAGVTQTPRYLIKTRGQQVTLSCSPISGHRSVSWYQQTPGQGLQFLFEYFSETQRNKGNFPGRFSGRQFSNSRSEMNVSTLELGDSALYLCASSFPGANIQYFGAGTRLSVL.

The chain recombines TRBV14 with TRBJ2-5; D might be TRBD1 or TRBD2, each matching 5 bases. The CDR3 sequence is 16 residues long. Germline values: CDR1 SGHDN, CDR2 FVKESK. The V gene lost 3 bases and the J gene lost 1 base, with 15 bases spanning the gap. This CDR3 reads CASSQPAGTRQETQYF. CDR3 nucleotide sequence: TGTGCCAGCAGCCAGCCCGCTGGGACGCGCCAAGAGACCCAGTACTTC.

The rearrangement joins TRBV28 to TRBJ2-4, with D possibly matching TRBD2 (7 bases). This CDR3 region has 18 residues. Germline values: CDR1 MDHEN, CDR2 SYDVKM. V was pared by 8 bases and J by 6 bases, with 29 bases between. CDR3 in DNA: TGTGCCAGCGCTCCGGGCGTGCGGGAGATTCTAGGGGGAAACATTCAGTACTTC. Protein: CASAPGVREILGGNIQYF.

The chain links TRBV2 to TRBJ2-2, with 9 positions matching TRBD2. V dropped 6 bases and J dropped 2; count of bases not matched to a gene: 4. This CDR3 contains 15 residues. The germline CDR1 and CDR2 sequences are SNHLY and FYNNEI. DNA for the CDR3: TGTGCCAGCAGCGAGACTAGCGGCAACACCGGGGAGCTGTTTTTT. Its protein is CASSETSGNTGELFF. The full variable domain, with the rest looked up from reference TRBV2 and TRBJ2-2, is EPEVTQTPSHQVTQMGQEVILRCVPISNHLYFYWYRQILGQKVEFLVSFYNNEISEKSEIFDDQFSVERPDGSNFTLKIRSTKLEDSAMYFCASSETSGNTGELFFGEGSRLTVL.

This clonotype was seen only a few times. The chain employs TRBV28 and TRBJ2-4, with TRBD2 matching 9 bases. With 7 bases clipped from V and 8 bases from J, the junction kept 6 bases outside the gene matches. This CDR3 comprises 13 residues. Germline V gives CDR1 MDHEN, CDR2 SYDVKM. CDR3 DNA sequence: TGTGCCAGCATGCGGGGCGGGGGGGACATTCAGTACTTC. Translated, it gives CASMRGGGDIQYF.

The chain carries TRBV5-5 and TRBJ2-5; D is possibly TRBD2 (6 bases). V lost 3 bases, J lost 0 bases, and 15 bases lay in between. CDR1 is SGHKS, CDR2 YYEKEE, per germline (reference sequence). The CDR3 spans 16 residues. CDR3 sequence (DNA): TGTGCCAGCAGCTCCTCCGCCCGGGACTACCAAGAGACCCAGTACTTC. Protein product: CASSSSARDYQETQYF.

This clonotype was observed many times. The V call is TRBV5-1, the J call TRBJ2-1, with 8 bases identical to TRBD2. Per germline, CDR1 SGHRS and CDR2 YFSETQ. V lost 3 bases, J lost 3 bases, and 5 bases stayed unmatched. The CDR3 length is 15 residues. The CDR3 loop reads CASSYGRGDYNEQFF. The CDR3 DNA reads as TGCGCCAGCAGCTATGGGCGGGGGGACTACAATGAGCAGTTCTTC.